The 5 T cell receptor beta chains presented below share a single source sample, sequenced in a study of Tregs in tolerant kidney transplant recipients. Using immunoSEQ multiplex PCR, the repertoire was profiled, and TCRdb retains in-frame clones only, with some absent. The table has some 21,000 clones, over 70% seen once; the top ten hold roughly 24%. Mixed chimerism was transient after nonmyeloablative marrow transplants from related graft donors. Here the sequenced sample was CD8+ T cells from blood (PBMCs), taken 6 months after the transplant. Every receptor here comes from a human patient who received a combined kidney and bone marrow transplant. Some T cells may be the graft donor's.

V and J are TRBV2 and TRBJ2-3; D unclear. Germline lookup yields CDR1 SNHLY and CDR2 FYNNEI. Trimming cost V 5 bases and J 0 bases, with 12 bases left between them. The CDR3 extends over 15 amino acids. The CDR3 is CASSQIFSSTDTQYF. CDR3 coding DNA: TGTGCCAGCAGTCAGATCTTTTCTAGCACAGATACGCAGTATTTT.

To note about this clone: The sample contains more than one DNA sequence encoding this CDR3. J is TRBJ2-7 and V is TRBV7-2; the D gene is possibly TRBD2 (6 bases). Looked up from germline, CDR1 is SGHTA and CDR2 is FQGNSA. The V and J ends lost 1 base and 3 bases respectively, with 16 bases between them. This CDR3 is built from 16 residues. DNA for the CDR3: TGTGCCAGCAGCTTAGAAGGTGGGGGGACCTACTACGAGCAGTACTTC. As protein: CASSLEGGGTYYEQYF.

This chain uses TRBV2 with TRBJ2-6, with D maybe TRBD2 (5 bases). CDR1 is SNHLY, CDR2 FYNNEI, per germline. V shed 7 bases and J shed 2 bases, with 21 bases lying between them. The CDR3 length is 18 residues. The CDR3 DNA follows: TGTGCCAGCAAACTCTCTGGAGGTGGTATAGCTGGGGCCAACGTCCTGACTTTC. Residues: CASKLSGGGIAGANVLTF. Full variable domain (rest looked up from reference TRBV2 and TRBJ2-6): EPEVTQTPSHQVTQMGQEVILRCVPISNHLYFYWYRQILGQKVEFLVSFYNNEISEKSEIFDDQFSVERPDGSNFTLKIRSTKLEDSAMYFCASKLSGGGIAGANVLTFGAGSRLTVL.

This chain connects TRBV6-5 to TRBJ2-1; 7 bases agree with TRBD1. The CDR3 loop spans 14 amino acids. Trimming at V came to 7 bases and at J to 4 bases, leaving 7 bases not matched to a gene. The germline V gene encodes CDR1 MNHEY and CDR2 SVGAGI. CDR3 sequence reads: CASMDRNTYNEQFF. The CDR3 coding sequence is TGTGCCAGCATGGACAGGAATACGTACAATGAGCAGTTCTTC.

This clone is deemed medium-sized. The genes are TRBV15 and TRBJ2-2, with a tentative D call TRBD2 (5 bases). The V end was cut by 2 bases, the J end by 6 bases, with 10 bases between. Germline CDR1 reads LNHNV; CDR2 reads YYDKDF (reference sequence). This CDR3 has 14 residues. In DNA, the CDR3 is TGTGCCACCAGCAGATCTCCGGAGGCCGGGGAGCTGTTTTTT. Translating it yields CATSRSPEAGELFF. The full variable domain, with the rest looked up from reference TRBV15 and TRBJ2-2, is DAMVIQNPRYQVTQFGKPVTLSCSQTLNHNVMYWYQQKSSQAPKLLFHYYDKDFNNEADTPDNFQSRRPNTSFCFLDIRSPGLGDTAMYLCATSRSPEAGELFFGEGSRLTVL.